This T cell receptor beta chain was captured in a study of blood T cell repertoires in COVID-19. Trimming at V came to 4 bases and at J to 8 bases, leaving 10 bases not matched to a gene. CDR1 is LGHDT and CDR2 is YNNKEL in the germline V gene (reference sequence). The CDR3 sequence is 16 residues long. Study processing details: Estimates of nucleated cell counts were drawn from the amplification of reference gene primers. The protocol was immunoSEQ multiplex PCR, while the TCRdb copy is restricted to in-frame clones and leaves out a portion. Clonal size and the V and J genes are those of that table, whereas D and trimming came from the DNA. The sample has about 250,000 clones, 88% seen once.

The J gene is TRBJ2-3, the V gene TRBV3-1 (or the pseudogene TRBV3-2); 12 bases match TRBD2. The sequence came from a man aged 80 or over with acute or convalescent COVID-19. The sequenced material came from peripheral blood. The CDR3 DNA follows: TGTGCCAGCAGCCCTACTAGCGGGAGGAGGTCAGGTACGCAGTATTTT. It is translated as CASSPTSGRRSGTQYF.